This T cell receptor beta chain was captured in a study of T cells in localized non-small cell lung cancer. Study results and limitations: Tumor samples were not multi-region, leaving intratumor heterogeneity unexcluded. Tumor showed lower T cell clonality than uninvolved adjacent lung, where it was highest.

With 5 bases clipped from V and 5 bases from J, the junction kept 15 bases outside the gene matches. The CDR3 has 15 residues. CDR1 SQVTM and CDR2 ANQGSEA come from the germline V gene. Atypia-free adjacent lung was sampled at least 2 cm beyond the tumor margin. As regards this clone: Its target is not known.

Sequenced by immunoSEQ multiplex PCR; TCRdb stores in-frame clones only, minus some. Of about 3,200 clones in the sample, roughly 29% are singletons; the top ten hold about an eighth. The TCR was taken from a woman between 40 and 69 years old with stage I lung adenocarcinoma. Material: normal lung tissue next to the tumor, obtained before any cancer treatment. V usage is TRBV29-1 and J usage is TRBJ2-7; 7 bases fit TRBD2. CDR3 amino acids: CSVSSTGGSRNEQYF. The DNA for the CDR3 is TGCAGCGTTTCTTCCACCGGGGGGAGCAGGAACGAGCAGTACTTC.